These 26 T cell receptor beta chains share one sample of origin, sequenced in a study of OX40 agonist ivuxolimab in advanced cancers. Measured with immunoSEQ multiplex PCR; TCRdb has only the in-frame clones, and not every one. The repertoire consists of about 64,000 clones, with roughly 81% occurring once and the leading ten covering over 2.5%. Source: CD4+ or CD8+ T cells sorted from blood, taken in a trial of the OX40 agonist ivuxolimab. These receptors were collected from an adult with an advanced solid tumor such as melanoma, head and neck, liver or kidney cancer.

The chain links TRBV5-1 to TRBJ1-2; D is ambiguous. This CDR3 spans 13 amino acids. Trimming removed 2 bases at V and 6 bases at J, with 11 bases between. The germline V gene encodes CDR1 SGHRS and CDR2 YFSETQ. CDR3 DNA sequence: TGCGCCAGCAGCTTAGTAGGGAACGATGGCTACACCTTC. Encoded protein: CASSLVGNDGYTF.

The chain has TRBV18 and TRBJ1-1; D remains unclear. Germline V gene data show CDR1 as KGHSH and CDR2 as LQKENI. The V and J ends lost 3 bases and 7 bases respectively, with 12 bases between them. The CDR3 is 13 amino acids. The CDR3 loop reads CASSPGVGGEAFF. The CDR3 DNA follows: TGTGCCAGCTCACCCGGGGTAGGTGGTGAAGCTTTCTTT.

The chain employs TRBV7-7 and TRBJ2-2; weak D call: TRBD1 (6 bases). CDR3 length equals 14 residues. Germline V gives CDR1 SSHAT, CDR2 FNYEAQ (reference sequence). V dropped 3 bases and J dropped 6 bases, with 11 bases sitting between them. CDR3: CASSLDSLAGELFF. The CDR3 nucleotides read TGTGCCAGCAGCTTGGACAGCTTGGCCGGGGAGCTGTTTTTT.

This sequence joins TRBV5-6 and TRBJ1-5, with 8 bases aligning to TRBD1. Germline V gene sequence: CDR1 SGHDT, CDR2 YYEEEE. The trim removed 2 bases at V and 5 bases at J, leaving 6 bases unmatched. The CDR3 sequence is 15 residues long. DNA of the CDR3: TGTGCCAGCAGCTTTCAGGGGGCTTGGGATCAGCCCCAGCATTTT. Amino acid sequence: CASSFQGAWDQPQHF.

This sequence joins TRBV28 and TRBJ1-5, with 8 bases that match TRBD1. The ends lost 4 bases at V and 2 bases at J; junction bases unmatched: 10. The CDR3 is 17 residues long. The V gene's germline CDR1 is MDHEN and CDR2 SYDVKM. The CDR3 coding sequence is TGTGCCAGCAGTTCTGCCTCCAGGGGGCTAGGCAATCAGCCCCAGCATTTT. Protein sequence: CASSSASRGLGNQPQHF.

This clone was seen once. The rearrangement joins TRBV2 to TRBJ2-5; TRBD2 matches at 12 bases. CDR1 is SNHLY, CDR2 FYNNEI, per germline. V trimming: 2 bases; J trimming: 7 bases; junction bases outside the gene matches: 5. This CDR3 spans 15 amino acids. In DNA, the CDR3 is TGTGCCAGCAGTGAATGGACTAGCGGGATTACGACCCAGTACTTC. Its protein product is CASSEWTSGITTQYF.

This chain joins TRBV13 and TRBJ1-3; D gene ambiguous. The ends were cut back, 6 bases at V and 6 bases at J, with 9 bases in the middle. The germline gives CDR1 PRHDT, CDR2 FYEKMQ (reference sequence). The CDR3 has 12 amino acids. The CDR3 protein is CASSISLNTIYF. The CDR3 nucleotides are TGTGCCAGCAGTATCAGTCTAAACACCATATATTTT.

The chain carries TRBV5-1 and TRBJ2-1; maybe TRBD2 (6 bases). This CDR3 contains 14 residues. V lost 0 bases, J lost 14 bases, and 18 bases lay in between. CDR1 and CDR2 from the germline V gene are SGHRS and YFSETQ. The CDR3 protein is CASSLEDMRLAKFF. The CDR3 DNA reads as TGCGCCAGCAGCTTGGAAGATATGAGGCTAGCGAAGTTCTTC.

This clone appeared once. The rearrangement joins TRBV12-5 to TRBJ2-1, with 7 nucleotides matching TRBD2. Per germline, CDR1 LGHNT and CDR2 FRNRAP. The CDR3 loop spans 18 amino acids. V shed 1 base and J 7 bases; nucleotides not matched to a gene: 16. The CDR3: CASGLDLRLADSTNEQFF. In nucleotides, the CDR3 is TGTGCTAGTGGTTTGGATCTTCGTCTAGCGGATAGCACGAATGAGCAGTTCTTC. Variable domain in full (rest from reference TRBV12-5 and TRBJ2-1): DARVTQTPRHKVTEMGQEVTMRCQPILGHNTVFWYRQTMMQGLELLAYFRNRAPLDDSGMPKDRFSAEMPDATLATLKIQPSEPRDSAVYFCASGLDLRLADSTNEQFFGPGTRLTVL.

This clone was seen a handful of times. The genes are TRBV11-2 and TRBJ1-4; 7 bases line up with TRBD1. Per the germline V gene, CDR1 is SGHAT and CDR2 is FQNNGV. CDR3 length: 16 residues. J gave up 0 bases and V 7 bases, and 8 bases lay outside the gene matches. CDR3 sequence: CASTEEGAATNEKLFF. The CDR3 nucleotides are TGTGCCAGCACCGAAGAGGGGGCCGCAACTAATGAAAAACTGTTTTTT. Using reference TRBV11-2 and TRBJ1-4 for the parts outside the CDR3, the full variable domain is EAGVAQSPRYKIIEKRQSVAFWCNPISGHATLYWYQQILGQGPKLLIQFQNNGVVDDSQLPKDRFSAERLKGVDSTLKIQPAKLEDSAVYLCASTEEGAATNEKLFFGSGTQLSVL.

This clone was counted between two and nine times. This chain connects TRBV18 to TRBJ1-1; maybe TRBD1 (6 bases). CDR3 length equals 14 residues. Germline loops: CDR1 KGHSH, CDR2 LQKENI. V was shortened by 3 bases and J by 2 bases, with 10 bases between the two germline ends. The CDR3 DNA reads TGTGCCAGCTCACCGTCGACAGGCAACACTGAAGCTTTCTTT. This sequence encodes CASSPSTGNTEAFF.

The chain has TRBV7-3 and TRBJ2-3; D remains ambiguous. The V gene's germline CDR1 is SGHTA and CDR2 FQGTGA. V lost 2 bases and J 2 bases, leaving 2 bases between the germline ends. This CDR3 contains 12 residues. Here the CDR3 reads CASSLDTDTQYF. The CDR3 DNA reads TGTGCCAGCAGCTTAGACACAGATACGCAGTATTTT. The variable domain in full, with the rest retrieved from reference TRBV7-3 and TRBJ2-3, is GAGVSQTPSNKVTEKGKYVELRCDPISGHTALYWYRQSLGQGPEFLIYFQGTGAADDSGLPNDRFFAVRPEGSVSTLKIQRTERGDSAVYLCASSLDTDTQYFGPGTRLTVL.

The sample holds a few counts of this clone. V usage is TRBV19 and J usage is TRBJ1-6; D perhaps matches TRBD1 (6 bases). The V end lost 7 bases, the J end lost 6 bases, and 10 bases lay between the germline ends. This CDR3 has 13 amino acids. Germline loops: CDR1 LNHDA, CDR2 SQIVND (reference sequence). This chain's CDR3 is CASTSGVNSPLHF. In DNA form, the CDR3 reads TGTGCCAGTACCTCAGGGGTTAATTCACCCCTCCACTTT.

This rearrangement joins TRBV30 to TRBJ2-7; tentatively, D is TRBD1 (6 bases). The CDR3 sequence is 13 residues long. The germline V gene encodes CDR1 GTSNPN and CDR2 SVGIG (reference sequence). The V and J ends lost 2 bases and 4 bases respectively, with 12 bases between them. Here the CDR3 reads CAWSPGHMYEQYF. The DNA of the CDR3 is TGTGCCTGGAGTCCGGGACATATGTACGAGCAGTACTTC.

The chain employs TRBV5-1 and TRBJ2-3; D is unresolved. Deletions cut 2 bases from V and 2 bases from J, with 12 bases between. Per the germline V gene, CDR1 is SGHRS and CDR2 is YFSETQ. The CDR3 is 15 residues long. The CDR3 DNA sequence: TGCGCCAGCAGCTTTGGGGATTGGGCCACAGATACGCAGTATTTT. It translates to CASSFGDWATDTQYF.

The chain employs TRBV4-2 and TRBJ2-1; the match to TRBD2 covers 13 bases. The trim removed 0 bases at V and 7 bases at J, leaving 6 bases unmatched. Per the germline V gene, CDR1 is LGHNA and CDR2 is YNFKEQ. This CDR3 has 17 residues. CDR3 sequence reads: CASSQDPTSGRRNEQFF. Here the CDR3 DNA reads TGTGCCAGCAGCCAAGACCCGACTAGCGGGAGGAGGAATGAGCAGTTCTTC.

This clone was observed a handful of times. The chain is built from TRBV30 and TRBJ1-5; 7 bases map to TRBD1. This CDR3 comprises 13 residues. The V segment lost 6 bases and the J segment 5 bases; nucleotides outside the gene matches: 7. Per the germline V gene, CDR1 is GTSNPN and CDR2 is SVGIG (reference sequence). The CDR3 loop reads CACEQGKDQPQHF. CDR3 bases: TGTGCCTGCGAACAGGGGAAGGATCAGCCCCAGCATTTT. The whole variable domain, filled in from reference TRBV30 and TRBJ1-5, reads SQTIHQWPATLVQPVGSPLSLECTVEGTSNPNLYWYRQAAGRGLQLLFYSVGIGQISSEVPQNLSASRPQDRQFILSSKKLLLSDSGFYLCACEQGKDQPQHFGDGTRLSIL.

The chain uses TRBV6-5 and TRBJ1-1; D not resolved. Trimming cost V 0 bases and J 8 bases, with 7 bases left between them. Germline CDR1 MNHEY, CDR2 SVGAGI. This CDR3 has 12 amino acids. The DNA for the CDR3 is TGTGCCAGCAGTTACTCTCGTACCGAAGCTTTCTTT. Translated: CASSYSRTEAFF.

This rearrangement joins TRBV7-6 to TRBJ2-7; 10 bases align to TRBD1. The J segment lost 6 bases and the V segment lost 5 bases, leaving 13 bases of the junction unmatched. CDR3 length: 16 residues. Per the germline V gene, CDR1 is SGHVS and CDR2 is FNYEAQ. This chain's CDR3 is CASSPKDRGFIGEQYF. The CDR3 region has the DNA TGTGCCAGCAGCCCAAAGGACAGGGGGTTCATAGGCGAGCAGTACTTC. Supplemented by reference TRBV7-6 and TRBJ2-7, the full variable domain reads GAGVSQSPRYKVTKRGQDVALRCDPISGHVSLYWYRQALGQGPEFLTYFNYEAQQDKSGLPNDRFSAERPEGSISTLTIQRTEQRDSAMYRCASSPKDRGFIGEQYFGPGTRLTVT.

The chain joins TRBV19 to TRBJ1-2; 7 bases align to TRBD1. V lost 4 bases to trimming and J lost 5 bases; unmatched junction nucleotides: 10. Germline values: CDR1 LNHDA, CDR2 SQIVND (reference sequence). The CDR3 length is 15 residues. The CDR3 reads CASSTSGTVTYGYTF. CDR3 in DNA: TGTGCCAGTAGTACATCCGGGACAGTCACATATGGCTACACCTTC.

This clone was seen a single time. The V gene is TRBV11-1, the J gene TRBJ2-3; possible D gene TRBD1, 5 bases. V was trimmed by 2 bases and J by 4 bases, leaving 10 bases between them. Germline assignment: CDR1 SGHAT and CDR2 FQDESV (reference sequence). This CDR3 comprises 14 residues. Here the CDR3 reads CASSLSQGPDTQYF. The CDR3 nucleotides are TGTGCCAGCAGCTTATCGCAGGGCCCAGATACGCAGTATTTT. Complete variable domain (other parts from reference TRBV11-1 and TRBJ2-3): EAEVAQSPRYKITEKSQAVAFWCDPISGHATLYWYRQILGQGPELLVQFQDESVVDDSQLPKDRFSAERLKGVDSTLKIQPAELGDSAMYLCASSLSQGPDTQYFGPGTRLTVL.

The genes are TRBV30 and TRBJ1-6; 8 bases align to TRBD1. From germline, CDR1 is GTSNPN and CDR2 SVGIG (reference sequence). The V segment lost 1 base and the J segment 5 bases; nucleotides outside the gene matches: 4. The CDR3 has 15 residues. As DNA, the CDR3 is TGTGCCTGGAGTGCTGGACAGGGAAATAATTCACCCCTCCACTTT. This sequence encodes CAWSAGQGNNSPLHF.

The rearrangement links TRBV19 to TRBJ1-5; 7 nucleotides match TRBD1. CDR3 length equals 15 residues. J was trimmed by 3 bases and V by 4 bases; bases with no gene match: 6. Per germline, CDR1 LNHDA and CDR2 SQIVND (reference sequence). For the CDR3, the DNA is TGTGCCAGTAGTACGATGACAGGGTTCAATCAGCCCCAGCATTTT. Translating it yields CASSTMTGFNQPQHF.

The chain is built from TRBV28 and TRBJ2-7; D possibly corresponds to TRBD1 (6 bases). There are 12 residues in the CDR3. Germline-derived CDR1 and CDR2 are MDHEN and SYDVKM. The V end lost 9 bases, the J end lost 4 bases, and 13 bases lay between the germline ends. CDR3 coding DNA: TGTGCCAGTCTGGACAGAGTATACGAGCAGTACTTC. Translation: CASLDRVYEQYF.

This clone was counted a single time. V and J are TRBV18 and TRBJ1-2; D is undetermined. CDR3 length equals 13 residues. Deletions cut 2 bases from V and 1 base from J, with 5 bases between. Looked up from germline, CDR1 is KGHSH and CDR2 is LQKENI. The chain's CDR3 is CASSPESNYGYTF. Written as DNA, the CDR3 is TGTGCCAGCTCACCAGAGAGTAACTATGGCTACACCTTC.

The V and J genes are TRBV5-5 and TRBJ2-6; 7 positions agree with TRBD1. With V trimmed by 3 bases and J by 0 bases, 6 bases remained unmatched. The CDR3 has 17 residues. Germline V gene data show CDR1 as SGHKS and CDR2 as YYEKEE (reference sequence). CDR3 nucleotide sequence: TGTGCCAGCAGCTCCGGGACAGTCGACTCTGGGGCCAACGTCCTGACTTTC. As protein: CASSSGTVDSGANVLTF. The whole variable domain, filled in from reference TRBV5-5 and TRBJ2-6, reads DAGVTQSPTHLIKTRGQQVTLRCSPISGHKSVSWYQQVLGQGPQFIFQYYEKEERGRGNFPDRFSARQFPNYSSELNVNALLLGDSALYLCASSSGTVDSGANVLTFGAGSRLTVL.